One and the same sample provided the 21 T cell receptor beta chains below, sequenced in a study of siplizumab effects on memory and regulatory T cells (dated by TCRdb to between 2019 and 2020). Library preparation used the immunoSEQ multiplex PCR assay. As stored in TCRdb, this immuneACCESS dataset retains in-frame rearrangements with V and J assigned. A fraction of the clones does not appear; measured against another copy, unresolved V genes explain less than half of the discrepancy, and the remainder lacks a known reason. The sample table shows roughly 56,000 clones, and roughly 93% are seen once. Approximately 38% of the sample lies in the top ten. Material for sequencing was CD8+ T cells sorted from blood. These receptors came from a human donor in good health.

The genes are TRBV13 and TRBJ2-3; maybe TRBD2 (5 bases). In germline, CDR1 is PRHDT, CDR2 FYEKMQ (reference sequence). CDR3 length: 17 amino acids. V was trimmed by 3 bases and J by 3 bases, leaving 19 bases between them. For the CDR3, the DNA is TGTGCCAGCAGCTTGATGGTGGTTTCGGGAATGACAGATACGCAGTATTTT. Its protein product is CASSLMVVSGMTDTQYF. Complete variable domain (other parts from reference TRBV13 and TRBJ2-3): AAGVIQSPRHLIKEKRETATLKCYPIPRHDTVYWYQQGPGQDPQFLISFYEKMQSDKGSIPDRFSAQQFSDYHSELNMSSLELGDSALYFCASSLMVVSGMTDTQYFGPGTRLTVL.

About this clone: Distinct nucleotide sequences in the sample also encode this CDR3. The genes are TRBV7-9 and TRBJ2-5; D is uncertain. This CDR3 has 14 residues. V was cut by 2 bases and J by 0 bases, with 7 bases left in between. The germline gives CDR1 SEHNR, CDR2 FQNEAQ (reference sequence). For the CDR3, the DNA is TGTGCCAGCAGCTTATGGGAACACCAAGAGACCCAGTACTTC. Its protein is CASSLWEHQETQYF.

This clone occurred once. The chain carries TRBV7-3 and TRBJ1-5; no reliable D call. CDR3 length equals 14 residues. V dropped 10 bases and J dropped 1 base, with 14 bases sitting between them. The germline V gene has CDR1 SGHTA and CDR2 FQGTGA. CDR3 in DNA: TGTGCCACGCGGCAGGTTGGGAGCAATCAGCCCCAGCATTTT. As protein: CATRQVGSNQPQHF. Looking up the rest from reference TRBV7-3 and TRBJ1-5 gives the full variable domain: GAGVSQTPSNKVTEKGKYVELRCDPISGHTALYWYRQSLGQGPEFLIYFQGTGAADDSGLPNDRFFAVRPEGSVSTLKIQRTERGDSAVYLCATRQVGSNQPQHFGDGTRLSIL.

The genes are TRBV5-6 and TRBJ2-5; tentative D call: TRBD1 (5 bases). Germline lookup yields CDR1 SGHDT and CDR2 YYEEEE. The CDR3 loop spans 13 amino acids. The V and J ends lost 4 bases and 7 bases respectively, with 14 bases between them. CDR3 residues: CASSPGHPGTQYF. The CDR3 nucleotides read TGTGCCAGCAGCCCCGGACACCCCGGGACCCAGTACTTC.

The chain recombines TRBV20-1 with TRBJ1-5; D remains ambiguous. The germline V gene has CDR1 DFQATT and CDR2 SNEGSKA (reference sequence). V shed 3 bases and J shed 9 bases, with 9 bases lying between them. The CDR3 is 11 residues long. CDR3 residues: CSARDSGPQHF. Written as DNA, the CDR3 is TGCAGTGCTAGGGACTCGGGGCCCCAGCATTTT.

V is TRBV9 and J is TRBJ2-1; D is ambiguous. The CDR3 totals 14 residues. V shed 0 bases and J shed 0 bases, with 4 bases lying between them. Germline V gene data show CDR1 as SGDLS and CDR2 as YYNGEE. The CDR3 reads CASSVDSSYNEQFF. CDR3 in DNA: TGTGCCAGCAGCGTAGATAGCTCCTACAATGAGCAGTTCTTC.

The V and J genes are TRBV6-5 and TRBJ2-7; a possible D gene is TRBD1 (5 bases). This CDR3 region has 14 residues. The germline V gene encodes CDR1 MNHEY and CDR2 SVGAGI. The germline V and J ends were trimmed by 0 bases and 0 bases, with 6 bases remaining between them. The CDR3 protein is CASSYSQGSYEQYF. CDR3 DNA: TGTGCCAGCAGTTACTCGCAGGGCTCCTACGAGCAGTACTTC.

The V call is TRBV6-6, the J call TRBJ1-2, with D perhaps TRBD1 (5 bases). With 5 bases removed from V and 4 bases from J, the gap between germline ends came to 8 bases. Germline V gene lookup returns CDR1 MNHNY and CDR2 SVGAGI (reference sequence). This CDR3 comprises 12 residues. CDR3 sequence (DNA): TGTGCCAGCAGTGACAGTGCCTATGGCTACACCTTC. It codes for CASSDSAYGYTF.

The chain's CDR3 is CAWGLGLAANEQFF. CDR3 DNA sequence: TGTGCCTGGGGATTAGGACTAGCGGCAAATGAGCAGTTCTTC. J is TRBJ2-1 and V is TRBV30, with TRBD2 matching over 10 bases. Germline values: CDR1 GTSNPN, CDR2 SVGIG (reference sequence). The CDR3 loop spans 14 amino acids. V lost 5 bases, J lost 7 bases, and 8 bases stayed unmatched.

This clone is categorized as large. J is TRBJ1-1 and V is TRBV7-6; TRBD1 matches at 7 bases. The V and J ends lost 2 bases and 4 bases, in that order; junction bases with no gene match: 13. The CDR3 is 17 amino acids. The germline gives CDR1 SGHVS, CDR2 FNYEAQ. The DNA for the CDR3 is TGTGCCAGCAGCTTAAGGGACAGTGTGAGAGAGGGCACTGAAGCTTTCTTT. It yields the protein CASSLRDSVREGTEAFF. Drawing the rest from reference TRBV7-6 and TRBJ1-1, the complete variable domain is GAGVSQSPRYKVTKRGQDVALRCDPISGHVSLYWYRQALGQGPEFLTYFNYEAQQDKSGLPNDRFSAERPEGSISTLTIQRTEQRDSAMYRCASSLRDSVREGTEAFFGQGTRLTVV.

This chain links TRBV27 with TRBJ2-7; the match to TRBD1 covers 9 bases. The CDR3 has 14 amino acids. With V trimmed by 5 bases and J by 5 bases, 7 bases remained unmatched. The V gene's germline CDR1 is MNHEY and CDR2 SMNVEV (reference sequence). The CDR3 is CASSLSGQGHEQYF. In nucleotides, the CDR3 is TGTGCCAGCAGTCTTTCGGGACAGGGCCACGAGCAGTACTTC.

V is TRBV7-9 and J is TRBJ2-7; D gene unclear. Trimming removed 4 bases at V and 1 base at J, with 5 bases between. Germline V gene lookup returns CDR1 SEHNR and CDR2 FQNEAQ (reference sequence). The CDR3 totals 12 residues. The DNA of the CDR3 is TGTGCCAGCAGCTCCCCGTCCTACGAGCAGTACTTC. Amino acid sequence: CASSSPSYEQYF.

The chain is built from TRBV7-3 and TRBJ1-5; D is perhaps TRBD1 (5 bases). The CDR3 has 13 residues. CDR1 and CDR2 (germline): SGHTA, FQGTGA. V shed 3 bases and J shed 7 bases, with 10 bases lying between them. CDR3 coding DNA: TGTGCCAGCAGCTTGGGGCATGGGCAGCCCCAGCATTTT. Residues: CASSLGHGQPQHF.

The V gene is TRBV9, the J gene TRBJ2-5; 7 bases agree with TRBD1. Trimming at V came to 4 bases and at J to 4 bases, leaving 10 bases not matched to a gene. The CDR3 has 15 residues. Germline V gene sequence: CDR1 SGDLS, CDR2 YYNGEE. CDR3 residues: CASSPQQGSPETQYF. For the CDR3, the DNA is TGTGCCAGCAGCCCCCAACAGGGGTCCCCAGAGACCCAGTACTTC.

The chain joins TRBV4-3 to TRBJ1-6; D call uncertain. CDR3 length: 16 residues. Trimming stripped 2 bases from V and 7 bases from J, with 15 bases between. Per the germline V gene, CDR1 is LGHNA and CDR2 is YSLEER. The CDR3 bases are TGCGCCAGCAGCCAAATACAGTACCAACTAAATTCACCCCTCCACTTT. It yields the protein CASSQIQYQLNSPLHF.

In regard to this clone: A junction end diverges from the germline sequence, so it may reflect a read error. The CDR3 sequence is CASSDSGVDGCF. The CDR3 region has the DNA TGTGCCAGCAGTGACTCCGGGGTTGATGGATGCTTC. The chain carries TRBV6-4 and TRBJ2-7; D may be TRBD2 (5 bases). The CDR3 totals 12 residues. Germline values: CDR1 MRHNA, CDR2 SNTAGT.

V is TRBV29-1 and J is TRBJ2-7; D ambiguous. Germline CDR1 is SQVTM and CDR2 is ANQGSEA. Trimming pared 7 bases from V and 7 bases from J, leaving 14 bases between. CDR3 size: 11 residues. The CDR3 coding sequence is TGCAGCGCTGAGCAAATGAGAGAGCAGTACTTC. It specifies CSAEQMREQYF.

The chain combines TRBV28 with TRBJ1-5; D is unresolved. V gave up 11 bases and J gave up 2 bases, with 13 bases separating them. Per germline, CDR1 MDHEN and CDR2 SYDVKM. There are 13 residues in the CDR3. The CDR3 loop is CAAVRGGNQPQHF. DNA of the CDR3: TGTGCCGCAGTTCGGGGTGGCAATCAGCCCCAGCATTTT.

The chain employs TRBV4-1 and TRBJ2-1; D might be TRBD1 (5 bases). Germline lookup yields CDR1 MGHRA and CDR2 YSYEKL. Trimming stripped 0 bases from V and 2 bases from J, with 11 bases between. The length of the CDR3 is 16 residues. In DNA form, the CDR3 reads TGCGCCAGCAGCCAAGATGCCAGGGCAGCCTACAATGAGCAGTTCTTC. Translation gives CASSQDARAAYNEQFF.

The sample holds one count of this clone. The DNA for the CDR3 is TGTGCCAGCAGCCAAGATCTGGCAGGGGAAAACATTCAGTACTTC. Translation gives CASSQDLAGENIQYF. This chain joins TRBV4-2 and TRBJ2-4; D possibly corresponds to TRBD1 (6 bases). Germline V gene data show CDR1 as LGHNA and CDR2 as YNFKEQ. The CDR3 is 15 residues long. Trimming shortened V by 0 bases and J by 5 bases, and 11 bases separated the two germline ends.

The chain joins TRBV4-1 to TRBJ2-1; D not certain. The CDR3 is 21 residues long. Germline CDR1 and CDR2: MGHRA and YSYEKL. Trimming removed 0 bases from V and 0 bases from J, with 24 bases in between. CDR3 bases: TGCGCCAGCAGCCAAGATCCCGGAAATTCTCTCGTCTATAGCTCCTACAATGAGCAGTTCTTC. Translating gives CASSQDPGNSLVYSSYNEQFF.